A selection of T cell receptor beta chains follows, all from one sample in a study of blood T cell repertoires in COVID-19. Clones were sequenced by immunoSEQ multiplex PCR, and TCRdb holds only the in-frame ones, with some missing. Among 250,000 or so clones listed, about 88% were seen once. Input material: PBMCs or T cells enriched from blood (not recorded which). The receptors shown here come from a woman aged 45-65 years who had recovered from COVID-19. The CDR3 runs from the conserved cysteine through the conserved F or W. The order of the fields is CDR3 protein, CDR3 DNA, D gene, J gene, V gene, clone size. The D gene is left open where the match is weak. For some rows the clone size is stated as once, few or many, or as a class when expanded; others skip it.

CDR3 protein: CASSSDSGEQYF; CDR3 DNA: TGTGCCAGCAGCTCGGACTCGGGCGAGCAGTACTTC; D gene: .; J gene: TRBJ2-7; V gene: TRBV7-2; clone size: .
CDR3 protein: CASSGRTEAFF; CDR3 DNA: TGTGCCAGCAGTGGGCGGACTGAAGCTTTCTTT; D gene: .; J gene: TRBJ1-1; V gene: TRBV2; clone size: .
CDR3 protein: CATGNRATNEKLFF; CDR3 DNA: TGTGCCACCGGAAACAGGGCTACTAATGAAAAACTGTTTTTT; D gene: .; J gene: TRBJ1-4; V gene: TRBV15; clone size: .
CDR3 protein: CASSRQGALAKNIQYF; CDR3 DNA: TGTGCCAGCAGCCGACAGGGGGCTCTAGCCAAAAACATTCAGTACTTC; D gene: TRBD1; J gene: TRBJ2-4; V gene: TRBV7-8; clone size: .
CDR3 protein: CASRRTPDNEQFF; CDR3 DNA: TGTGCCAGCAGGAGGACTCCTGACAATGAGCAGTTCTTC; D gene: .; J gene: TRBJ2-1; V gene: TRBV6-5; clone size: .
CDR3 protein: CASSQEMAGGYTF; CDR3 DNA: TGTGCCAGCAGCCAAGAAATGGCGGGTGGCTACACCTTC; D gene: .; J gene: TRBJ1-2; V gene: TRBV3-1/TRBV3-2; clone size: .
CDR3 protein: CASSPSEGRGYNEQFF; CDR3 DNA: TGTGCCAGCTCACCTTCGGAGGGTCGTGGGTACAATGAGCAGTTCTTC; D gene: .; J gene: TRBJ2-1; V gene: TRBV18; clone size: .
CDR3 protein: CASSAQGQTNEKLFF; CDR3 DNA: TGTGCCAGCAGTGCACAGGGACAGACTAATGAAAAACTGTTTTTT; D gene: TRBD1; J gene: TRBJ1-4; V gene: TRBV2; clone size: .
CDR3 protein: CASRTTGGGYTF; CDR3 DNA: TGTGCCAGCAGGACCACGGGGGGTGGCTACACCTTC; D gene: .; J gene: TRBJ1-2; V gene: TRBV28; clone size: .
CDR3 protein: CASSRTGQSGELFF; CDR3 DNA: TGTGCCAGCAGTAGGACAGGGCAAAGCGGGGAGCTGTTTTTT; D gene: TRBD1; J gene: TRBJ2-2; V gene: TRBV6-4; clone size: .
CDR3 protein: CASRGLNEQYF; CDR3 DNA: TGTGCCAGTAGAGGACTAAACGAGCAGTACTTC; D gene: .; J gene: TRBJ2-7; V gene: TRBV19; clone size: .
CDR3 protein: CASSTKTYGYTF; CDR3 DNA: TGTGCCAGCTCCACGAAAACATATGGCTACACCTTC; D gene: .; J gene: TRBJ1-2; V gene: TRBV6-5; clone size: few
CDR3 protein: CASSLGPRYNEQFF; CDR3 DNA: TGTGCCAGCAGCTTAGGGCCTAGATACAATGAGCAGTTCTTC; D gene: .; J gene: TRBJ2-1; V gene: TRBV7-2; clone size: .
CDR3 protein: CASRLDREIPYEQYF; CDR3 DNA: TGTGCCAGCAGACTTGACAGGGAAATCCCCTACGAGCAGTACTTC; D gene: TRBD1; J gene: TRBJ2-7; V gene: TRBV2; clone size: once
CDR3 protein: CATSRAAGASEAFF; CDR3 DNA: TGTGCCACCAGCAGAGCGGCAGGGGCGAGTGAAGCTTTCTTT; D gene: .; J gene: TRBJ1-1; V gene: TRBV15; clone size: .
CDR3 protein: CASSIGTAGTYGYTF; CDR3 DNA: TGTGCCAGTAGTATAGGGACGGCGGGAACTTATGGCTACACCTTC; D gene: .; J gene: TRBJ1-2; V gene: TRBV19; clone size: .
CDR3 protein: CAWSLIQEQFF; CDR3 DNA: TGTGCCTGGAGTTTGATACAAGAGCAGTTCTTC; D gene: .; J gene: TRBJ2-1; V gene: TRBV30; clone size: .
CDR3 protein: CASSFMADTEAFF; CDR3 DNA: TGTGCCAGCAGCTTCATGGCAGACACTGAAGCTTTCTTT; D gene: .; J gene: TRBJ1-1; V gene: TRBV7-3; clone size: .
CDR3 protein: CASSLSGDRGLNEQFF; CDR3 DNA: TGTGCCAGCAGTTTATCGGGGGACAGGGGATTGAATGAGCAGTTCTTC; D gene: TRBD1; J gene: TRBJ2-1; V gene: TRBV27; clone size: .
CDR3 protein: CASSPSSGYEQYF; CDR3 DNA: TGTGCCAGCAGTCCCTCTAGCGGCTACGAGCAGTACTTC; D gene: TRBD2; J gene: TRBJ2-7; V gene: TRBV27; clone size: .
CDR3 protein: CASIKNRDSSGGYGYTF; CDR3 DNA: TGTGCCAGCATTAAAAACCGGGACTCCTCCGGCGGCTATGGCTACACCTTC; D gene: .; J gene: TRBJ1-2; V gene: TRBV28; clone size: .
CDR3 protein: CASSQQGDRGDTQYF; CDR3 DNA: TGTGCCAGCAGCCAGCAGGGGGATAGGGGAGATACGCAGTATTTT; D gene: TRBD1; J gene: TRBJ2-3; V gene: TRBV7-6; clone size: .
CDR3 protein: CASRSPRQGAPYEQYF; CDR3 DNA: TGTGCCAGCAGATCCCCCAGACAGGGGGCCCCCTACGAGCAGTACTTC; D gene: TRBD1; J gene: TRBJ2-7; V gene: TRBV11-2; clone size: .
CDR3 protein: CASNPSGTSYEQYF; CDR3 DNA: TGTGCCAGCAACCCCAGCGGGACCTCCTACGAGCAGTACTTC; D gene: TRBD2; J gene: TRBJ2-7; V gene: TRBV14; clone size: .
CDR3 protein: CASGSISGTFSYNEQFF; CDR3 DNA: TGTGCTAGTGGTTCAATCTCCGGGACATTTTCCTATAATGAGCAGTTCTTC; D gene: .; J gene: TRBJ2-1; V gene: TRBV12-5; clone size: .
CDR3 protein: CASSDDRGREELFF; CDR3 DNA: TGTGCCAGCAGTGATGACAGGGGTAGGGAGGAGCTGTTTTTT; D gene: TRBD1; J gene: TRBJ2-2; V gene: TRBV2; clone size: .
CDR3 protein: CASRNDREGNEKLFF; CDR3 DNA: TGTGCCAGCAGAAATGACAGGGAAGGTAATGAAAAACTGTTTTTT; D gene: TRBD1; J gene: TRBJ1-4; V gene: TRBV7-9; clone size: .
CDR3 protein: CATSDRVSYEQYF; CDR3 DNA: TGTGCCACCTCGGACAGGGTAAGCTACGAGCAGTACTTC; D gene: TRBD1; J gene: TRBJ2-7; V gene: TRBV3-1/TRBV3-2; clone size: once
CDR3 protein: CATRGLAEPGGSYNEQFF; CDR3 DNA: TGTGCCACCAGAGGTTTAGCGGAACCCGGGGGCTCCTACAATGAGCAGTTCTTC; D gene: .; J gene: TRBJ2-1; V gene: TRBV24-1; clone size: .
CDR3 protein: CASSLESGFSGNTIYF; CDR3 DNA: TGTGCCAGCAGCTTAGAGTCAGGTTTCTCTGGAAACACCATATATTTT; D gene: .; J gene: TRBJ1-3; V gene: TRBV13; clone size: .
CDR3 protein: CASRDWEGSTEAFF; CDR3 DNA: TGCGCCAGCAGGGATTGGGAGGGGAGCACTGAAGCTTTCTTT; D gene: .; J gene: TRBJ1-1; V gene: TRBV10-2; clone size: .
CDR3 protein: CASSRDISLPQHF; CDR3 DNA: TGTGCCAGCAGCCGGGACATTTCACTGCCCCAGCATTTT; D gene: .; J gene: TRBJ1-5; V gene: TRBV3-1/TRBV3-2; clone size: .
CDR3 protein: CASSAAGSWVTGELFF; CDR3 DNA: TGTGCCAGCAGCGCAGCAGGAAGTTGGGTCACCGGGGAGCTGTTTTTT; D gene: .; J gene: TRBJ2-2; V gene: TRBV7-9; clone size: .
CDR3 protein: CASSLGASKDTQYF; CDR3 DNA: TGTGCCAGCAGCTTAGGGGCTAGCAAAGATACGCAGTATTTT; D gene: .; J gene: TRBJ2-3; V gene: TRBV7-9; clone size: .
CDR3 protein: CASSPLTGSTEAFF; CDR3 DNA: TGCGCCAGCAGCCCACTCACAGGGTCTACTGAAGCTTTCTTT; D gene: .; J gene: TRBJ1-1; V gene: TRBV5-1; clone size: .
CDR3 protein: CASSQRLAVQETQYF; CDR3 DNA: TGTGCCAGCAGCCAACGACTAGCGGTCCAAGAGACCCAGTACTTC; D gene: TRBD2; J gene: TRBJ2-5; V gene: TRBV4-2; clone size: .
CDR3 protein: CASSQSSTGRTEAFF; CDR3 DNA: TGTGCCAGCAGCCAATCTTCGACAGGTCGCACTGAAGCTTTCTTT; D gene: .; J gene: TRBJ1-1; V gene: TRBV7-9; clone size: .
CDR3 protein: CAILRGQGNTEAFF; CDR3 DNA: TGTGCCATCCTAAGGGGGCAAGGGAACACTGAAGCTTTCTTT; D gene: TRBD1; J gene: TRBJ1-1; V gene: TRBV28; clone size: .
CDR3 protein: CASSSANLAKNIQYF; CDR3 DNA: TGTGCCAGCAGCTCCGCGAATTTAGCCAAAAACATTCAGTACTTC; D gene: .; J gene: TRBJ2-4; V gene: TRBV5-4; clone size: .
CDR3 protein: CASSSDRGRWDGYTF; CDR3 DNA: TGTGCCAGCAGCTCGGACAGGGGGCGCTGGGATGGCTACACCTTC; D gene: TRBD1; J gene: TRBJ1-2; V gene: TRBV7-9; clone size: .
CDR3 protein: CASSPAVSYEQYF; CDR3 DNA: TGTGCCAGCTCACCTGCAGTCTCCTACGAGCAGTACTTC; D gene: .; J gene: TRBJ2-7; V gene: TRBV6-5; clone size: once
CDR3 protein: CASSSQGNLPTGELFF; CDR3 DNA: TGTGCCAGCAGCTCTCAGGGTAACCTCCCGACCGGGGAGCTGTTTTTT; D gene: .; J gene: TRBJ2-2; V gene: TRBV7-8; clone size: .
CDR3 protein: CASSPRTSTGELFF; CDR3 DNA: TGTGCCAGCAGCCCGCGGACTAGCACCGGGGAGCTGTTTTTT; D gene: TRBD2; J gene: TRBJ2-2; V gene: TRBV7-9; clone size: .
CDR3 protein: CAISADGVGETQYF; CDR3 DNA: TGTGCCATCAGTGCTGACGGGGTTGGAGAGACCCAGTACTTC; D gene: .; J gene: TRBJ2-5; V gene: TRBV10-3; clone size: .
CDR3 protein: CASRGQDRSGNTIYF; CDR3 DNA: TGTGCCAGCAGGGGACAGGACCGCTCTGGAAACACCATATATTTT; D gene: TRBD1; J gene: TRBJ1-3; V gene: TRBV28; clone size: .
CDR3 protein: CSATDRGQFF; CDR3 DNA: TGCAGTGCCACGGACAGGGGGCAGTTCTTC; D gene: TRBD1; J gene: TRBJ2-1; V gene: TRBV20-1; clone size: once
CDR3 protein: CASNFDPGQGSNEQFF; CDR3 DNA: TGTGCCAGCAACTTTGACCCCGGACAGGGAAGCAATGAGCAGTTCTTC; D gene: TRBD1; J gene: TRBJ2-1; V gene: TRBV7-9; clone size: once
CDR3 protein: CASRLTSGYEQYF; CDR3 DNA: TGTGCCAGCAGGCTTACTAGCGGTTACGAGCAGTACTTC; D gene: TRBD2; J gene: TRBJ2-7; V gene: TRBV11-2; clone size: .
CDR3 protein: CASSGSGTGDGYTF; CDR3 DNA: TGTGCCAGCAGTGGATCCGGGACAGGGGATGGCTACACCTTC; D gene: TRBD1; J gene: TRBJ1-2; V gene: TRBV2; clone size: .
CDR3 protein: CASSVNRAQETQYF; CDR3 DNA: TGTGCCAGCAGTGTGAACAGGGCCCAAGAGACCCAGTACTTC; D gene: .; J gene: TRBJ2-5; V gene: TRBV2; clone size: .
CDR3 protein: CANKAGTVGFYGNQPQHF; CDR3 DNA: TGTGCCAACAAAGCCGGGACAGTTGGTTTTTACGGCAATCAGCCCCAGCATTTT; D gene: TRBD1; J gene: TRBJ1-5; V gene: TRBV7-8; clone size: .
CDR3 protein: CASRDFGVLQPQHF; CDR3 DNA: TGTGCCAGCAGGGACTTTGGGGTTCTTCAGCCCCAGCATTTT; D gene: .; J gene: TRBJ1-5; V gene: TRBV28; clone size: .
CDR3 protein: CSVGRGTNYGYTF; CDR3 DNA: TGCAGCGTTGGCAGGGGGACTAACTATGGCTACACCTTC; D gene: TRBD1; J gene: TRBJ1-2; V gene: TRBV29-1; clone size: few